Listed below are T cell receptor beta chains from one sample, sequenced in a study of T cells in Graves' hyperthyroidism and ophthalmopathy. Each CDR3 protein is one row after TCRdb ran MiXCR on the multiplex PCR reads. This sample has around 600,000 distinct CDR3 sequences, with approximately 42% found just once. The material sequenced was peripheral blood or thyroid tissue (not recorded which). The receptors were gathered from an adult man with Graves' disease, either hyperthyroidism or ophthalmopathy (not recorded which). Each CDR3 is given with its conserved first and last residue. A D gene is named only where the DNA matches it firmly. The size entry is marked missing in some rows and otherwise reads once, few, many or a size class.

d_gene	abundance	v_gene	j_gene	CDR3nt	CDR3aa
.	.	TRBV10-3	TRBJ2-5	TGTGCCATCAGTGTTTCTGGGGAAGAGACCCAGTACTTC	CAISVSGEETQYF
.	.	TRBV7-9	TRBJ2-5	TGTGCCAGCAGCCCGGGAACCGAGTCGGTTGGGACCCAGTACTTC	CASSPGTESVGTQYF
TRBD1	.	TRBV7-2	TRBJ1-3	TGTGCCAGCAGCTTAGAGGGGGCCAGTTGGTCTGGAAACACCATATATTTT	CASSLEGASWSGNTIYF
.	.	TRBV9	TRBJ2-5	TGTGCCAGCAGGGCCCCCGGGACTTATGAGACCCAGTACTTC	CASRAPGTYETQYF
.	few	TRBV7-2	TRBJ1-4	TGTGCCAGCAGTTCCACAGGGCTTGCGGGTGAAAAACTGTTTTTT	CASSSTGLAGEKLFF
.	many	TRBV7-9	TRBJ1-6	TGTGCCAGCAGCTCCCCGACAGCAGGGTATAATTCACCCCTCCACTTT	CASSSPTAGYNSPLHF
.	.	TRBV7-9	TRBJ1-4	TGTGCCAGCAAGGACAGAGATAATGAAAAACTGTTTTTT	CASKDRDNEKLFF
TRBD1	.	TRBV7-6	TRBJ1-2	TGTGCCACCAGTACTCCGGGACAGGGGGCGAGCGGCTACACCTTC	CATSTPGQGASGYTF
.	many	TRBV15	TRBJ1-5	TGTGCCACCAGCAGAGGGAGGAGGGGGGAAGGCAATCAGCCCCAGCATTTT	CATSRGRRGEGNQPQHF
.	.	TRBV7-9	TRBJ1-1	TGTGCCAGCAGGGGACGGCCGGCCACTCGGGTGAACACTGAAGCTTTCTTT	CASRGRPATRVNTEAFF
TRBD1	.	TRBV2	TRBJ1-1	TGTGCCAGCATCGCGATCGGGACAGGGGGCACTGAAGCTTTCTTT	CASIAIGTGGTEAFF